This T cell receptor beta chain stems from a study of shared clonotypes between healthy human individuals (dated by TCRdb to 2018 to 2020). Background for the entire study: A few men and two women, aged 18 to 49 years, made up the cohort. To estimate repertoire size and how much clonotype sharing occurs between individuals, the study deeply sequenced the blood TCR repertoires of several healthy adults. To increase sequencing depth and limit assay-specific biases, different laboratories used diverse techniques to prepare libraries and sequence TCR repertoires. Per donor, leukapheresis produced somewhere between about 0.94 and 10 billion PBMCs. Points the paper makes about the study in general: Sampling was restricted to blood, and TCR repertoires in tissue are likely to differ from TCR repertoires in blood. The small number of donors limited the genetic and exposure-history diversity represented. Based on pairwise subsampling, the degree of clonotype sharing among donors was expected to be affected by sequencing depth.

Remarks on this clone: Its antigen is currently not known. Base qualities are missing; no much larger clone stands one base away.

The CDR3 starts with the cysteine, ends with the phenylalanine, and has 17 residues. The read is trimmed to its CDR3 DNA, 51 bases read in frame from base 1. CDR1 and CDR2 were assigned from the germline V gene as ENHRY and SYGVKD. The trim is 3 bases for V and 1 base for J, with a gap of 19 bases between the germline ends. TCR CDR3 regions were amplified from genomic DNA by multiplex PCR using the deep immunoSEQ assay. Extracted genomic DNA from each cell subset was spread evenly across all wells of several immunoSEQ 96-well plates, with each plate serving as a replicate. For unsorted PBMC, each replicate PCR was loaded with approximately 320 ng genomic DNA, equivalent to 25,000 to 35,000 T cell genomes. Ten immunoSEQ deep assay plates were used to sequence the unsorted PBMC genomic DNA. Purified libraries were measured with a Qubit 3.0 fluorometer, size-checked on a Bioanalyzer 2100, and measured again with the KAPA Library Quantification kit. Every immunoSEQ 96-well plate was sequenced on a dedicated single-read 150-cycle Illumina NextSeq 550 flow cell. As for the authors' bioinformatics: Because only junctional sequences without quality scores were contained in the immunoSEQ output, filtering matching that applied to full-length reads could not be performed. To assign V/J genes and CDR3, sequences were annotated against IMGT germline references using PyIR, a Python wrapper for IgBLAST v1.9. Reads with weak V/J assignments (E-value above 1e-6), missing CDR3, stop codons, out-of-frame junctions, or ambiguous translated residues were removed. V3J clonotypes were defined by identical inferred V gene, J gene, and CDR3 amino acid sequence. The percentage overlap between two repertoires was calculated by dividing the number of shared unique clonotypes by the size of the smaller repertoire. Three approaches were used to assess repertoire richness: RTK rarefaction, the Chao1 estimator, and Recon v2.1 estimates of unobserved clonotypes. Entries here come from immuneACCESS through TCRdb and include only in-frame sequences with V and J called. Some clones fail to appear in such tables; in the studies checked, an unresolved V gene covers under half of the shortfall, and the cause of the remainder is unknown. For V, J and clone size, that table is used; D and trimming come from the DNA. The sample has about 490,000 clones on record, 81% of them singletons. The top ten hold 10% to 15% of the sample.

Donors were healthy HIV-negative adults with no recently reported acute infections or vaccinations. Every donor was a Caucasian adult residing in Nashville, Tennessee, USA. For unsorted samples, tens of millions of PBMCs were counted and genomic DNA was extracted with the QIAamp DNA Blood Mini kit. After blood collection by leukapheresis, PBMCs were isolated using Ficoll-Histopaque density gradient centrifugation and then cryopreserved in the vapor phase of liquid nitrogen. The sequence links TRBV10-3 to TRBJ2-7; TRBD2 is perhaps the D gene, given 7 matching bases. Material: PBMCs. The sequence derives from a woman aged 40 to 50 in good health. Some clones in this sample may be carry-over from other donors' samples. The CDR3 reads CAISDWGAGDRSYEQYF. In nucleotide form, the sequence is TGTGCCATCAGTGATTGGGGGGCGGGAGATAGGTCCTACGAGCAGTACTTC.